The 16 T cell receptor beta chains reported below all come from one sample, sequenced in a study of vaccination and CD4 T cells after COVID-19 (dated 2022 in TCRdb). The intended sense of this specimen's treatment or condition label: approximately nine-day PBMC culture with coronavirus spike peptide pools or control peptides (ViraFEST assay). Library preparation was by PCR. Sequencing was performed on an Illumina iSeq 100. DNA from cultured CD4+ T cells was subjected to TCR sequencing with the Oncomine TCR Beta short-read assay at the Johns Hopkins FTIC core. TCRdb reprocessed the public reads (quality trimming at Q25 with fastp, clone calling with MiXCR) and kept in-frame beta chains. Rows matching on CDR3 protein sequence are summarized as one entry with the most common DNA and genes. The sample data list fewer than 4,500 distinct CDR3 sequences, and 21% of these were observed just once. The ten largest account for about 24% of the sample.

Their target antigens are unknown. The sequenced material came from CD4+ T cells from blood, cultured in vitro. Receptor source: a human donor who had recovered from COVID-19.

The chain has TRBV5-1 and TRBJ2-7; TRBD1 aligns across 7 bases. Trimming at V came to 0 bases and at J to 7 bases, leaving 4 bases not matched to a gene. In germline, CDR1 is SGHRS, CDR2 YFSETQ. This CDR3 is built from 13 residues. The CDR3 region has the DNA TGCGCCAGCAGCTTGGAGGGGGCGAGGGAGCAGTACTTC. This encodes CASSLEGAREQYF.

This clonotype was recorded a few times. This chain links TRBV11-2 with TRBJ1-4; D is perhaps TRBD1 (5 bases). V gave up 5 bases and J gave up 8 bases, with 15 bases separating them. The CDR3 length is 14 residues. Germline V gene data show CDR1 as SGHAT and CDR2 as FQNNGV. The CDR3 reads CASSHRSPGEKLFF. The CDR3 DNA reads TGTGCCAGCAGCCACAGGTCTCCAGGGGAAAAACTGTTTTTT.

By sample share, this clonotype is medium-sized (0.01 to 0.1%). The chain recombines TRBV12-3 or TRBV12-4 with TRBJ1-2; D gene ambiguous. This CDR3 has 13 amino acids. Trimming stripped 6 bases from V and 0 bases from J, with 8 bases between. This chain's CDR3 is CASRSTSNYGYTF. The CDR3 region has the DNA TGTGCCAGCAGGTCGACATCTAACTATGGCTACACCTTC.

This rearrangement joins TRBV10-3 to TRBJ2-3, with 7 positions matching TRBD2. Germline V gene lookup returns CDR1 ENHRY and CDR2 SYGVKD. The V gene end was trimmed by 9 bases and the J gene end by 2 bases; junction bases not matched to a gene: 20. The CDR3 extends over 18 amino acids. The chain's CDR3 is CAMSPSGTLKPSTDTQYF. The CDR3 DNA sequence: TGTGCCATGAGCCCAAGCGGGACTCTCAAACCCTCCACAGATACGCAGTATTTT.

The chain is built from TRBV12-3 or TRBV12-4 and TRBJ2-5, with D tentatively TRBD1 (6 bases). V was cut by 6 bases and J by 2 bases, with 7 bases left in between. This CDR3 region has 12 residues. This CDR3 reads CASRRGQETQYF. The CDR3 region has the DNA TGTGCCAGCAGAAGGGGGCAAGAGACCCAGTACTTC.

This chain links TRBV2 with TRBJ1-1; unclear D gene. The CDR3 is 12 residues long. Trimming removed 8 bases at V and 4 bases at J, with 11 bases between. Germline V CDR1 and CDR2: SNHLY, FYNNEI. The CDR3 reads CASVPETTEAFF. The CDR3 DNA reads TGTGCCAGCGTTCCAGAGACCACTGAAGCTTTCTTT.

In this sample, this clonotype turned up once. Just one base apart from a much larger clone, this may be a read error. This sequence joins TRBV20-1 and TRBJ2-6; no definite D call. There are 14 residues in the CDR3. The ends were cut back, 8 bases at V and 0 bases at J, with 11 bases in the middle. Per germline, CDR1 DFQATT and CDR2 SNEGSKA (reference sequence). This CDR3 reads CSTTPTSGANVLTF. The CDR3 DNA follows: TGCAGTACAACCCCCACCTCTGGGGCCAACGTCCTGACTTTC.

This chain uses TRBV7-6 with TRBJ2-5, with a weak D call TRBD2 (6 bases). The CDR3 is 13 amino acids. Deletions cut 3 bases from V and 3 bases from J, with 8 bases between. Germline V gene data show CDR1 as SGHVS and CDR2 as FNYEAQ. The CDR3 sequence: CASSFGGEETQYF. The CDR3, as DNA: TGTGCCAGCAGCTTCGGCGGGGAAGAGACCCAGTACTTC.

The chain uses TRBV5-1 and TRBJ1-2; TRBD1 matches 7 bases. Germline CDR1 and CDR2: SGHRS and YFSETQ. The CDR3 is made up of 15 amino acids. With 0 bases clipped from V and 7 bases from J, the junction kept 9 bases outside the gene matches. CDR3 DNA: TGCGCCAGCAGCTTGGGCGACAGGGCGGGGGCTGGCTACACCTTC. It encodes CASSLGDRAGAGYTF. Together with reference TRBV5-1 and TRBJ1-2, the CDR3 gives the full variable domain: KAGVTQTPRYLIKTRGQQVTLSCSPISGHRSVSWYQQTPGQGLQFLFEYFSETQRNKGNFPGRFSGRQFSNSRSEMNVSTLELGDSALYLCASSLGDRAGAGYTFGSGTRLTVV.

In its sample, this clonotype was seen a few times. The rearrangement links TRBV20-1 to TRBJ2-3; TRBD2 matches at 8 bases. V lost 3 bases to trimming and J lost 0 bases; unmatched junction nucleotides: 2. Germline CDR1 and CDR2: DFQATT and SNEGSKA (reference sequence). The CDR3 is 14 residues long. This CDR3 is CSARTSESTDTQYF. In DNA form, the CDR3 reads TGCAGTGCTAGGACTAGCGAGAGCACAGATACGCAGTATTTT.

The chain uses TRBV6-1 and TRBJ1-6; D possibly corresponds to TRBD1 (5 bases). Germline-derived CDR1 and CDR2 are MNHNS and SASEGT. This CDR3 comprises 14 residues. V was pared by 5 bases and J by 6 bases, with 11 bases between. The chain's CDR3 is CASSLQGLNSPLHF. CDR3 nucleotides: TGTGCCAGCAGTCTTCAGGGTCTTAATTCACCCCTCCACTTT.

By share, this clonotype counts as medium-sized. J is TRBJ1-2 and V is TRBV30; D gene ambiguous. The V gene lost 2 bases and the J gene lost 7 bases, with 11 bases spanning the gap. This CDR3 spans 12 amino acids. CDR1 GTSNPN and CDR2 SVGIG come from the germline V gene (reference sequence). The DNA for the CDR3 is TGTGCCTGGAGTCGCCAACTGGGTGGCTACACCTTC. This encodes CAWSRQLGGYTF.

This clonotype was seen a handful of times. The V gene is TRBV18, the J gene TRBJ2-5, with TRBD2 matching 7 bases. The CDR3 runs to 12 residues. Germline assignment: CDR1 KGHSH and CDR2 LQKENI. With 5 bases clipped from V and 5 bases from J, the junction kept 2 bases outside the gene matches. For the CDR3, the DNA is TGTGCCAGCTCATCCGGGGGGGAGACCCAGTACTTC. Amino acid sequence: CASSSGGETQYF.

This clonotype was seen a handful of times. V usage is TRBV7-3 and J usage is TRBJ2-7; maybe TRBD2 (6 bases). Deletions cut 2 bases from V and 7 bases from J, with 18 bases between. The CDR3 loop spans 15 amino acids. Germline V gene data show CDR1 as SGHTA and CDR2 as FQGTGA. For the CDR3, the DNA is TGTGCCAGCAGCTTAGATGGCGGGGATTGGAGGGAGCAGTACTTC. Its protein is CASSLDGGDWREQYF.

The chain has TRBV7-2 and TRBJ1-5; 8 bases map to TRBD1. This CDR3 spans 13 amino acids. The V and J ends lost 3 bases and 7 bases, in that order; junction bases with no gene match: 2. The germline V gene encodes CDR1 SGHTA and CDR2 FQGNSA. CDR3 coding DNA: TGTGCCAGCAGCTTTGACAGGGGCCAGCCCCAGCATTTT. This gives the protein CASSFDRGQPQHF. Full variable domain (outside the CDR3, taken from reference TRBV7-2 and TRBJ1-5): GAGVSQSPSNKVTEKGKDVELRCDPISGHTALYWYRQSLGQGLEFLIYFQGNSAPDKSGLPSDRFSAERTGGSVSTLTIQRTQQEDSAVYLCASSFDRGQPQHFGDGTRLSIL.

This clonotype was seen a few times. The chain uses TRBV27 and TRBJ1-5; D possibly corresponds to TRBD1 (5 bases). The length of the CDR3 is 15 residues. Germline CDR1 MNHEY, CDR2 SMNVEV (reference sequence). Deletions cut 5 bases from V and 1 base from J, with 12 bases between. The CDR3 sequence: CASSAPGWSNQPQHF. The CDR3 nucleotides read TGTGCCAGCAGTGCACCAGGGTGGAGCAATCAGCCCCAGCATTTT.